One and the same sample provided the 7 T cell receptor beta chains below, sequenced in a study of cytomegalovirus exposure and HLA in healthy donors. The primer mix had 60 Vbeta and 13 Jbeta primers. Libraries were prepared by immunoSEQ multiplex PCR; TCRdb keeps only in-frame clonotypes and omits some of them. The table shows hundreds of thousands of clones, with approximately 90% occurring only once. Sequencing input: PBMCs. These receptors were taken from a woman aged 18-29 years in good health and CMV-seronegative.

This clone was observed a few times. The genes are TRBV7-9 and TRBJ1-2; D is unclear. Trimming removed 3 bases from V and 8 bases from J, with 10 bases in between. The CDR3 loop spans 12 amino acids. Germline CDR1 and CDR2: SEHNR and FQNEAQ (reference sequence). CDR3 region: CASSFDIYGYTF. The CDR3 DNA sequence: TGTGCCAGCAGCTTCGACATCTACGGCTACACCTTC.

This chain uses TRBV9 with TRBJ2-7; TRBD2 matches 8 bases. V was pared by 0 bases and J by 2 bases, with 4 bases of the junction left unmatched. The CDR3 is made up of 15 amino acids. Germline loops: CDR1 SGDLS, CDR2 YYNGEE. The CDR3 loop is CASSVGYSGAYEQYF. CDR3 nucleotide sequence: TGTGCCAGCAGCGTAGGTTATAGCGGGGCCTACGAGCAGTACTTC.

J is TRBJ2-7 and V is TRBV15; TRBD2 aligns across 12 bases. Losses at the gene ends were 3 bases for V and 4 bases for J; bases not matched to a gene: 4. The CDR3 is made up of 15 amino acids. CDR1 LNHNV and CDR2 YYDKDF come from the germline V gene (reference sequence). CDR3 loop: CATSRTSGGLYEQYF. The CDR3 DNA follows: TGTGCCACCAGCAGGACTAGCGGGGGACTGTACGAGCAGTACTTC.

The chain carries TRBV5-6 and TRBJ2-5; tentative D call: TRBD2 (6 bases). Matching the DNA end better, TRBJ2-7 makes the J call doubtful. The CDR3 spans 12 residues. The germline V gene has CDR1 SGHDT and CDR2 YYEEEE. CDR3 residues: CASSTGLNEQYF. The CDR3 bases are TGTGCCAGCAGTACGGGACTTAACGAGCAGTACTTC.

This chain connects TRBV10-1 to TRBJ2-2, with 8 bases matching TRBD2. The CDR3 length is 13 residues. Losses at the gene ends were 6 bases for V and 7 bases for J; bases not matched to a gene: 4. The germline V gene encodes CDR1 WNHNN and CDR2 SYGVQD (reference sequence). The CDR3 DNA follows: TGCGCCAGCAGCGGGGGGGCCGACGGGGAGCTGTTTTTT. Protein product: CASSGGADGELFF.

This chain joins TRBV27 and TRBJ1-5, with 8 bases fitting TRBD1. With V trimmed by 5 bases and J by 6 bases, 9 bases remained unmatched. The germline CDR1 and CDR2 sequences are MNHEY and SMNVEV (reference sequence). This CDR3 is built from 15 residues. CDR3 sequence reads: CASSKGQAQGQPQHF. The CDR3 DNA follows: TGTGCCAGCAGTAAGGGACAGGCCCAGGGTCAGCCCCAGCATTTT.

As concerns this clone: At one boundary the junction diverges from the germline segment, which might be a read error. V gene TRBV2 combines with J gene TRBJ2-1; 12 nucleotides match TRBD2. This CDR3 has 13 residues. The V gene's germline CDR1 is SNHLY and CDR2 FYNNEI. The CDR3: CASLPSTSGGSVF. In DNA, the CDR3 is TGTGCCAGCCTACCTTCGACTAGCGGGGGTTCGGTCTTC.